The 31 T cell receptor beta chains in this list originate from one sample, sequenced in a study of OX40 agonist ivuxolimab in advanced cancers. The data were produced by immunoSEQ multiplex PCR, yet TCRdb's version contains in-frame clones alone and is incomplete. The table records roughly 65,000 clones, around 87% of them present only once. This specimen was CD4+ or CD8+ T cells sorted from blood, taken in a trial of the OX40 agonist ivuxolimab. The origin of the receptors is an adult with an advanced solid tumor such as melanoma, head and neck, liver or kidney cancer.

The CDR3 nucleotides read TGTGCCAGCAGCACGGGTGGCTACGAGCAGTACTTC. It encodes CASSTGGYEQYF. The V gene is TRBV6-6, the J gene TRBJ2-7, with D hard to call. The CDR3 is 12 residues long. Trimming left V 6 bases short and J 3 bases short, with 9 bases between. CDR1 MNHNY and CDR2 SVGAGI come from the germline V gene (reference sequence).

The chain combines TRBV7-9 with TRBJ1-1; D is perhaps TRBD1 (5 bases). The CDR3 is 13 residues long. From germline, CDR1 is SEHNR and CDR2 FQNEAQ (reference sequence). Trimming removed 3 bases from V and 1 base from J, with 6 bases in between. CDR3 nucleotide sequence: TGTGCCAGCAGCTTGGGGGAGAACACTGAAGCTTTCTTT. It specifies CASSLGENTEAFF.

The CDR3 DNA reads TGCGCCAGCAGCCCCACTACAGGTCCCCTCCACGAGCAGTACTTC. This translates into CASSPTTGPLHEQYF. V usage is TRBV5-1 and J usage is TRBJ2-7; D may be TRBD1 (5 bases). In germline, CDR1 is SGHRS, CDR2 YFSETQ. V gave up 4 bases and J gave up 5 bases, with 19 bases separating them. The CDR3 is 15 amino acids.

Here the CDR3 reads CAWSVPTGGRFEKLFF. In DNA form, the CDR3 reads TGTGCCTGGAGTGTACCCACAGGGGGACGGTTTGAAAAACTGTTTTTT. The chain carries TRBV30 and TRBJ1-4; 8 bases line up with TRBD1. V shed 0 bases, J shed 7 bases, and the junction held 10 bases outside the gene matches. Germline CDR1 GTSNPN, CDR2 SVGIG (reference sequence). The CDR3 has 16 amino acids.

This chain joins TRBV11-2 and TRBJ2-1; the D gene is possibly TRBD2 (6 bases). The length of the CDR3 is 14 residues. The V gene lost 7 bases and the J gene lost 7 bases, with 17 bases spanning the gap. The germline gives CDR1 SGHAT, CDR2 FQNNGV. The CDR3 spells CASTLKFRGNEQFF. The CDR3, as DNA: TGTGCCAGCACCCTAAAATTCCGGGGGAATGAGCAGTTCTTC.

This clone has a single count. The V gene is TRBV5-6, the J gene TRBJ2-2, with 8 bases fitting TRBD1. CDR1 SGHDT and CDR2 YYEEEE come from the germline V gene. The CDR3 totals 16 residues. The V gene end was trimmed by 3 bases and the J gene end by 2 bases; junction bases not matched to a gene: 6. CDR3 sequence reads: CASSSRTGLNTGELFF. CDR3 DNA sequence: TGTGCCAGCAGCTCCCGGACAGGGCTAAACACCGGGGAGCTGTTTTTT.

In regard to this clone: One end of the junction is discordant with germline, which a read error may explain. The rearrangement joins TRBV11-2 to TRBJ2-7, with D maybe TRBD1 (6 bases). Per germline, CDR1 SGHAT and CDR2 FQNNGV. CDR3 length: 13 residues. CDR3 sequence reads: CASSLNLQGRRDF. The DNA for the CDR3 is TGTGCCAGCAGCTTAAATCTACAGGGAAGGCGAGACTTC.

The gene calls are TRBV25-1 and TRBJ1-3, with no clear D. Per the germline V gene, CDR1 is MGHDK and CDR2 is SYGVNS. CDR3 length: 15 residues. With 4 bases removed from V and 9 bases from J, the gap between germline ends came to 19 bases. This chain's CDR3 is CASSAPKSPGVTIYF. The CDR3, as DNA: TGTGCCAGCAGTGCTCCGAAATCCCCCGGGGTCACCATATATTTT.

The V call is TRBV11-3, the J call TRBJ2-1; 12 bases are a match to TRBD2. The ends lost 2 bases at V and 7 bases at J; junction bases unmatched: 9. The CDR3 extends over 17 amino acids. Germline CDR1 and CDR2: SGHNT and YENEEA. This CDR3 reads CASSLTSSGGANNEQFF. CDR3 nucleotides: TGTGCCAGCAGCTTAACCTCTAGCGGGGGGGCAAATAATGAGCAGTTCTTC.

The CDR3 DNA reads TGTGCCAGCAGCGTAGGGTCTAGCGGGGGGGCCAATGAGCAGTTCTTC. As protein: CASSVGSSGGANEQFF. The rearrangement links TRBV9 to TRBJ2-1; 12 bases map to TRBD2. The CDR3 length is 16 residues. Germline CDR1 reads SGDLS; CDR2 reads YYNGEE. The J segment lost 6 bases and the V segment lost 0 bases, leaving 4 bases of the junction unmatched.

The J gene is TRBJ2-2, the V gene TRBV6-5; 10 positions match TRBD2. Per the germline V gene, CDR1 is MNHEY and CDR2 is SVGAGI. The CDR3 totals 16 residues. The ends lost 2 bases at V and 6 bases at J; junction bases unmatched: 6. The CDR3, as DNA: TGTGCCAGCAGTTACGACCCGAGCGGGGGGGCCGGGGAGCTGTTTTTT. Its translation: CASSYDPSGGAGELFF.

The V call is TRBV4-1, the J call TRBJ1-2; 7 bases are shared with TRBD1. The CDR3 loop spans 16 amino acids. Germline V CDR1 and CDR2: MGHRA, YSYEKL. Trimming took 4 bases from V and 8 from J; bases not matched to a gene: 16. The CDR3, as DNA: TGCGCCAGCAGCCCTGCGGGACAGACCCACCCTGCGGGCTACACCTTC. It specifies CASSPAGQTHPAGYTF.

This chain links TRBV10-3 with TRBJ1-2; 9 nucleotides line up with TRBD1. Unmatched junction bases numbered 5, after V lost 6 bases and J lost 3 bases. The CDR3 loop spans 14 amino acids. Germline CDR1 reads ENHRY; CDR2 reads SYGVKD. In DNA form, the CDR3 reads TGTGCCATCAGAGCGGGACAGGGTGACTATGGCTACACCTTC. Translating it yields CAIRAGQGDYGYTF.

The chain couples TRBV9 to TRBJ2-1; the D gene is possibly TRBD2 (5 bases). The ends were cut back, 3 bases at V and 0 bases at J, with 10 bases in the middle. CDR1 is SGDLS and CDR2 is YYNGEE in the germline V gene. This CDR3 has 15 residues. The CDR3 bases are TGTGCCAGCAGCGCGGACTGGCTCTCCTACAATGAGCAGTTCTTC. Residues: CASSADWLSYNEQFF.

The V and J genes are TRBV5-5 and TRBJ2-1, with D perhaps matching TRBD2 (6 bases). Deletions cut 0 bases from V and 3 bases from J, with 13 bases between. The length of the CDR3 is 16 residues. Germline-derived CDR1 and CDR2 are SGHKS and YYEKEE (reference sequence). The CDR3 loop reads CASSLDLGLSYNEQFF. The CDR3 DNA is TGTGCCAGCAGCTTGGATTTGGGACTGAGCTACAATGAGCAGTTCTTC.

The chain couples TRBV15 to TRBJ1-5; D remains ambiguous. Germline V gives CDR1 LNHNV, CDR2 YYDKDF (reference sequence). This CDR3 region has 12 residues. V lost 8 bases to trimming and J lost 3 bases, with 8 bases between them. This CDR3 reads CATGQPNQPQHF. CDR3 sequence (DNA): TGTGCCACCGGGCAGCCCAATCAGCCCCAGCATTTT.

The rearrangement links TRBV9 to TRBJ2-2, with a possible D match to TRBD1 (8 bases). V gave up 3 bases and J gave up 6 bases, with 18 bases separating them. The V gene's germline CDR1 is SGDLS and CDR2 YYNGEE. CDR3 length: 16 amino acids. The CDR3 is CASSAGQGGFAGELFF. The CDR3 bases are TGTGCCAGCAGCGCCGGACAGGGAGGGTTCGCCGGGGAGCTGTTTTTT.

The chain carries TRBV5-1 and TRBJ2-1; 7 bases are shared with TRBD1. The V gene's germline CDR1 is SGHRS and CDR2 YFSETQ. With 5 bases clipped from V and 7 bases from J, the junction kept 12 bases outside the gene matches. The CDR3 runs to 15 residues. This CDR3 is CASRSGTEKLNEQFF. The CDR3 DNA sequence: TGCGCCAGCAGATCCGGGACAGAAAAGTTGAATGAGCAGTTCTTC.

This chain joins TRBV5-1 and TRBJ2-1; tentative D call: TRBD2 (7 bases). Per the germline V gene, CDR1 is SGHRS and CDR2 is YFSETQ. The V end lost 1 base, the J end lost 5 bases, and 22 bases lay between the germline ends. The CDR3 totals 18 residues. For the CDR3, the DNA is TGCGCCAGCAGCTTGAACGGGGGGCCGAGTCGGGGGAACAATGAGCAGTTCTTC. Translating it yields CASSLNGGPSRGNNEQFF. Full variable domain (missing parts from reference TRBV5-1 and TRBJ2-1): KAGVTQTPRYLIKTRGQQVTLSCSPISGHRSVSWYQQTPGQGLQFLFEYFSETQRNKGNFPGRFSGRQFSNSRSEMNVSTLELGDSALYLCASSLNGGPSRGNNEQFFGPGTRLTVL.

The chain joins TRBV11-2 to TRBJ2-3; 7 bases fit TRBD2. V lost 5 bases to trimming and J lost 1 base; unmatched junction nucleotides: 12. Germline values: CDR1 SGHAT, CDR2 FQNNGV. The CDR3 covers 17 residues. The CDR3 DNA reads TGTGCCAGCAGCACACGGGGTCGGGGGGTCGGCACAGATACGCAGTATTTT. Translation gives CASSTRGRGVGTDTQYF.

The rearrangement uses TRBV21-1 and TRBJ2-3; TRBD1 is the table's D call, not checked against the DNA. TRBV21-1 is an annotated pseudogene. The CDR3 length is 23 residues. The CDR3 spells CASSKAQGAQLFGRRLPSDTQYF. The CDR3 nucleotides read TGTGCCAGCAGCAAAGCGCAGGGGGCACAGTTGTTCGGCCGTCGGTTGCCCTCAGATACGCAGTATTTT.

This clone was counted a single time. The CDR3 protein is CASSWGEDTQYF. The CDR3 nucleotides read TGCGCCAGCAGCTGGGGGGAGGATACGCAGTATTTT. The chain combines TRBV5-1 with TRBJ2-3; weak D call: TRBD2 (6 bases). Germline loops: CDR1 SGHRS, CDR2 YFSETQ. The CDR3 loop spans 12 amino acids. V dropped 3 bases and J dropped 6 bases, with 8 bases sitting between them.

J is TRBJ1-1 and V is TRBV7-2; D unresolved. The germline V gene encodes CDR1 SGHTA and CDR2 FQGNSA. V was cut by 5 bases and J by 1 base, with 14 bases left in between. This CDR3 is built from 15 residues. The CDR3 spells CASSLLQRGNTEAFF. CDR3 DNA: TGTGCCAGCAGCCTCTTGCAACGGGGGAACACTGAAGCTTTCTTT.

The genes are TRBV5-1 and TRBJ1-4, with a weak D call TRBD1 (6 bases). Germline lookup yields CDR1 SGHRS and CDR2 YFSETQ. CDR3 size: 16 residues. The V gene lost 1 base and the J gene lost 3 bases, with 13 bases spanning the gap. This chain's CDR3 is CASSLSQGLANEKLFF. The CDR3 nucleotides read TGCGCCAGCAGCTTGTCCCAGGGGCTCGCTAATGAAAAACTGTTTTTT.

V is TRBV19 and J is TRBJ2-7; D is perhaps TRBD1 or TRBD2 (5 bases each). CDR1 is LNHDA, CDR2 SQIVND, per germline (reference sequence). The length of the CDR3 is 14 residues. With 6 bases removed from V and 4 bases from J, the gap between germline ends came to 16 bases. For the CDR3, the DNA is TGTGCCAGTAGCGGACCCCGAGGGGTTTACGAGCAGTACTTC. Translation gives CASSGPRGVYEQYF.

The gene calls are TRBV6-1 and TRBJ2-5; no firm D call. There are 15 residues in the CDR3. Deletions cut 7 bases from V and 3 bases from J, with 18 bases between. CDR1 MNHNS and CDR2 SASEGT come from the germline V gene. The CDR3 reads CASILGSRVEETQYF. CDR3 sequence (DNA): TGTGCCAGCATCCTGGGAAGCCGAGTGGAAGAGACCCAGTACTTC.

The gene calls are TRBV19 and TRBJ1-2; D unresolved. CDR1 and CDR2 from the germline V gene are LNHDA and SQIVND (reference sequence). The V gene lost 6 bases and the J gene lost 2 bases, with 4 bases spanning the gap. This CDR3 comprises 11 residues. CDR3 amino acids: CASSRNYGYTF. As DNA, the CDR3 is TGTGCCAGTAGCAGGAACTATGGCTACACCTTC.

This chain uses TRBV11-2 with TRBJ2-7, with D perhaps matching TRBD1 or TRBD2 (7 bases each). CDR1 is SGHAT and CDR2 is FQNNGV in the germline V gene. The CDR3 is made up of 16 amino acids. The V end was cut by 5 bases, the J end by 0 bases, with 17 bases between. CDR3 residues: CASSPQGGTNSYEQYF. The CDR3 nucleotides read TGTGCCAGCAGCCCCCAGGGGGGGACGAACTCCTACGAGCAGTACTTC.

The chain links TRBV6-1 to TRBJ2-2; 9 positions agree with TRBD1. CDR1 and CDR2 from the germline V gene are MNHNS and SASEGT. The CDR3 loop spans 16 amino acids. The V segment lost 3 bases and the J segment 5 bases; nucleotides outside the gene matches: 7. Here the CDR3 reads CASSDPTGGRTGELFF. CDR3 bases: TGTGCCAGCAGTGATCCGACAGGGGGTCGGACCGGGGAGCTGTTTTTT.

The chain carries TRBV5-1 and TRBJ1-1; 7 bases are a match to TRBD1. The junction had 7 bases not matched to a gene; V was cut back by 9 bases and J by 2 bases. The CDR3 runs to 13 residues. The V gene's germline CDR1 is SGHRS and CDR2 YFSETQ. The chain's CDR3 is CATSTGINTEAFF. DNA of the CDR3: TGCGCCACCTCGACAGGGATAAACACTGAAGCTTTCTTT.

The V call is TRBV18, the J call TRBJ1-1; D call uncertain. This CDR3 has 16 residues. V was cut by 3 bases and J by 5 bases, with 19 bases left in between. The germline gives CDR1 KGHSH, CDR2 LQKENI. This chain's CDR3 is CASSPQFSEGETEAFF. The CDR3 region has the DNA TGTGCCAGCTCACCTCAATTCAGTGAGGGAGAGACTGAAGCTTTCTTT.